Each of the 3 T cell receptor beta chains below was sequenced from the same sample in a study of Tregs in tolerant kidney transplant recipients. Sequenced by immunoSEQ multiplex PCR; TCRdb stores in-frame clones only, minus some. The data show some 66,000 clones, with over 85% seen just once and about a tenth held by the top ten. Specimen: CD8+ T cells from blood, collected before the transplant. These TCRs come from a human donor who received a combined kidney and bone marrow transplant.

This clone has a single count. The chain joins TRBV29-1 to TRBJ2-3; 16 nucleotides align to TRBD2. The CDR3 is made up of 17 amino acids. CDR1 is SQVTM, CDR2 ANQGSEA, per germline. Trimming cost V 7 bases and J 5 bases; bases outside gene matches: 12. CDR3 protein: CSAAGGTSGRAQDTQYF. The CDR3 region has the DNA TGCAGCGCCGCGGGCGGGACTAGCGGGAGGGCCCAAGATACGCAGTATTTT.

V gene TRBV30 combines with J gene TRBJ2-7; D might be TRBD1 (6 bases). Germline lookup yields CDR1 GTSNPN and CDR2 SVGIG (reference sequence). This CDR3 comprises 13 residues. The germline V and J ends were trimmed by 3 bases and 4 bases, with 13 bases remaining between them. CDR3: CAWSEGERYEQYF. The CDR3 DNA reads as TGTGCCTGGAGCGAGGGGGAAAGGTACGAGCAGTACTTC.

The chain is built from TRBV9 and TRBJ2-2, with no clear D. Germline values: CDR1 SGDLS, CDR2 YYNGEE. Trimming stripped 2 bases from V and 5 bases from J, with 13 bases between. The CDR3 totals 15 residues. In DNA form, the CDR3 reads TGTGCCAGCAGCGTTGCCAGGTCGTCAACCGGGGAGCTGTTTTTT. Its translation: CASSVARSSTGELFF.